This entry lists 13 T cell receptor beta chains sequenced from one sample in a study of beta chain features in type 1 diabetes. Expressed TCRB transcripts were sequenced because the isolated RNA had all been reverse transcribed beforehand. Repertoires were generated with immunoSEQ multiplex PCR, while TCRdb's copy carries only in-frame clones and drops some. Among just over 150,000 clones listed, 11% were seen once. The sequenced sample was central memory CD4+ T cells from blood. The receptor source for this set is a man in his late teens or twenties in good health.

This clone came up a few times. The rearrangement links TRBV9 to TRBJ2-1; TRBD1 is a possible D gene (6 bases). CDR3 length: 13 residues. Trimming removed 3 bases from V and 5 bases from J, with 9 bases in between. Per the germline V gene, CDR1 is SGDLS and CDR2 is YYNGEE. The CDR3 DNA follows: TGTGCCAGCAGCGGTACAGGGCACAATGAGCAGTTCTTC. It translates to CASSGTGHNEQFF.

This clone was picked up a small number of times. The chain carries TRBV18 and TRBJ1-4; D unclear. Germline V gene data show CDR1 as KGHSH and CDR2 as LQKENI. The ends were cut back, 1 base at V and 6 bases at J, with 6 bases in the middle. The CDR3 sequence is 13 residues long. Here the CDR3 reads CASSPRNDEKLFF. In DNA, the CDR3 is TGTGCCAGCTCACCACGTAATGATGAAAAACTGTTTTTT.

In this sample, this clone turned up a few times. DNA for the CDR3: TGTGCCAGCAGCTTAGGTCGGACCAGCTCCTACGAGCAGTACTTC. Translation: CASSLGRTSSYEQYF. V and J are TRBV7-2 and TRBJ2-7; D is undetermined. The CDR3 spans 15 residues. Germline V lookup: CDR1 SGHTA, CDR2 FQGNSA. V gave up 1 base and J gave up 0 bases, with 10 bases separating them.

This clone occurred a few times. V usage is TRBV20-1 and J usage is TRBJ2-1; D is unresolved. Germline V lookup: CDR1 DFQATT, CDR2 SNEGSKA (reference sequence). There are 11 residues in the CDR3. Deletions cut 4 bases from V and 7 bases from J, with 8 bases between. The CDR3 loop is CSATRQNEQFF. The CDR3 bases are TGCAGTGCTACCCGACAAAATGAGCAGTTCTTC.

This sequence joins TRBV18 and TRBJ1-2, with 8 bases lining up with TRBD1. Germline V gives CDR1 KGHSH, CDR2 LQKENI. CDR3 length: 13 amino acids. The ends lost 5 bases at V and 4 bases at J; junction bases unmatched: 3. CDR3: CASSVQGGYGYTF. CDR3 in DNA: TGTGCCAGCTCAGTACAGGGGGGCTATGGCTACACCTTC.

This clone was detected a few times. V and J are TRBV11-2 and TRBJ2-5; D gene uncertain. V shed 0 bases and J shed 5 bases, with 10 bases lying between them. Germline-derived CDR1 and CDR2 are SGHAT and FQNNGV. This CDR3 is built from 14 residues. The CDR3 DNA reads as TGTGCCAGCAGCTTAGATCGGGTGCCCGAGACCCAGTACTTC. It encodes CASSLDRVPETQYF. The entire variable domain, with the rest obtained from reference TRBV11-2 and TRBJ2-5, is as follows: EAGVAQSPRYKIIEKRQSVAFWCNPISGHATLYWYQQILGQGPKLLIQFQNNGVVDDSQLPKDRFSAERLKGVDSTLKIQPAKLEDSAVYLCASSLDRVPETQYFGPGTRLLVL.

This clone was seen ten or more times. The rearrangement links TRBV19 to TRBJ1-1; 7 nucleotides align to TRBD1. Germline assignment: CDR1 LNHDA and CDR2 SQIVND (reference sequence). This CDR3 spans 15 amino acids. Trimming took 3 bases from V and 3 from J; bases not matched to a gene: 7. DNA of the CDR3: TGTGCCAGTAGTATCCGGGACAGAAGGGACACTGAAGCTTTCTTT. Amino acids: CASSIRDRRDTEAFF.

The chain recombines TRBV7-9 with TRBJ2-5; TRBD2 agrees at 8 bases. This CDR3 is built from 15 residues. V lost 5 bases, J lost 4 bases, and 9 bases stayed unmatched. Germline V lookup: CDR1 SEHNR, CDR2 FQNEAQ (reference sequence). The CDR3 coding sequence is TGTGCCAGCAGCCACTGGACTAGCCGGGGAGAGACCCAGTACTTC. Translated: CASSHWTSRGETQYF.

The chain is built from TRBV29-1 and TRBJ1-1; tentatively, D is TRBD1 (6 bases). Trimming removed 6 bases from V and 0 bases from J, with 14 bases in between. From germline, CDR1 is SQVTM and CDR2 ANQGSEA. There are 14 residues in the CDR3. The CDR3, as DNA: TGCAGCGTACCGGGACACAACTTGAACACTGAAGCTTTCTTT. It specifies CSVPGHNLNTEAFF.

This clone was counted ten times or more. CDR3: CASRVIAGATGELFF. CDR3 nucleotides: TGTGCCAGCAGGGTGATCGCGGGAGCTACCGGGGAGCTGTTTTTT. The chain employs TRBV2 and TRBJ2-2; TRBD2 aligns across 7 bases. V was pared by 6 bases and J by 5 bases, with 9 bases of the junction left unmatched. The CDR3 has 15 residues. Germline CDR1 is SNHLY and CDR2 is FYNNEI.

V and J are TRBV5-1 and TRBJ2-3, with D perhaps matching TRBD1 or TRBD2 (5 bases each). This CDR3 contains 16 residues. The V and J ends lost 5 bases and 4 bases respectively, with 20 bases between them. Germline loops: CDR1 SGHRS, CDR2 YFSETQ. DNA for the CDR3: TGCGCCAGCAGATTCTACCAGGGTATTAGCGCAGATACGCAGTATTTT. Translating it yields CASRFYQGISADTQYF. Based on the CDR3 plus reference TRBV5-1 and TRBJ2-3, the full variable domain is KAGVTQTPRYLIKTRGQQVTLSCSPISGHRSVSWYQQTPGQGLQFLFEYFSETQRNKGNFPGRFSGRQFSNSRSEMNVSTLELGDSALYLCASRFYQGISADTQYFGPGTRLTVL.

The V and J genes are TRBV10-3 and TRBJ2-2; D gene uncertain. V was shortened by 0 bases and J by 4 bases, with 3 bases between the two germline ends. Germline CDR1 and CDR2: ENHRY and SYGVKD. The CDR3 runs to 13 residues. The CDR3 here is CAISESTTGELFF. The DNA of the CDR3 is TGTGCCATCAGTGAGTCGACCACCGGGGAGCTGTTTTTT.

This clone was seen at least ten times. V and J are TRBV6-5 and TRBJ2-7; 10 nucleotides align to TRBD1. The CDR3 runs 15 residues. The junction had 10 bases not matched to a gene; V was cut back by 4 bases and J by 7 bases. Germline V gene sequence: CDR1 MNHEY, CDR2 SVGAGI. For the CDR3, the DNA is TGTGCCAGCAGTTCTACCGGGACAGGGGAATGGGAGCAGTACTTC. Translating it yields CASSSTGTGEWEQYF.